This T cell receptor (beta chain) derives from a study of T cells in localized non-small cell lung cancer. Overall study findings and caveats: A median of about 54 of the top 100 tumor clones appeared in adjacent lung, which was paired and uninvolved. Uninvolved adjacent lung had higher T cell clonality than tumor and all other tissues.

Sequencing was performed with immunoSEQ multiplex PCR; in TCRdb, only in-frame clones are kept and a portion is missing. The table lists around 33,000 clones, over 80% of them singletons. There are a few counts of this clone. Its specificity is unknown. V lost 1 base and J lost 10, with 11 bases in between. The CDR3 runs to 14 residues. Germline loops: CDR1 MNHEY, CDR2 SMNVEV (reference sequence). This receptor was identified in a female donor older than 55 with stage I lung adenocarcinoma. Material: peripheral blood, obtained before any cancer treatment. The rearrangement joins TRBV27 to TRBJ1-6, with TRBD1 as a possible D gene (6 bases). The CDR3 bases are TGTGCCAGCAGTTTATGGGCAGGGGTCTCACCCCTCCACTTT. Its protein is CASSLWAGVSPLHF.